This passage covers 16 T cell receptor beta chains from one sample sequenced in a study of blood T cell repertoires in COVID-19. Some clones are missing from TCRdb's copy, which holds only in-frame ones; the method was immunoSEQ multiplex PCR. The sample carries fewer than 250,000 clones, 85% recorded once. The sample taken for sequencing was peripheral blood. Every receptor here comes from a woman between 55 and 75 years old with active or convalescent COVID-19.

The gene calls are TRBV30 and TRBJ2-7; D is unclear. Germline V gives CDR1 GTSNPN, CDR2 SVGIG (reference sequence). V shed 3 bases and J shed 5 bases, with 14 bases lying between them. The CDR3 covers 13 residues. CDR3 sequence: CAWRVPSRDEQYF. CDR3 in DNA: TGTGCCTGGAGGGTCCCCTCTCGCGACGAGCAGTACTTC.

In regard to this clone: Other DNA sequences in the sample encode the same CDR3. The chain uses TRBV30 and TRBJ1-1; D might be TRBD1 (5 bases). The CDR3 length is 11 residues. Trimming cost V 2 bases and J 6 bases, with 7 bases left between them. From germline, CDR1 is GTSNPN and CDR2 SVGIG (reference sequence). The CDR3 DNA reads TGTGCCTGGAGTCGGGGGGCTGAAGCTTTCTTT. This translates into CAWSRGAEAFF.

The genes are TRBV13 and TRBJ2-1; TRBD2 matches at 9 bases. After removal of 4 bases from V and 6 bases from J, the junction contained 4 bases not matched to a gene. Germline loops: CDR1 PRHDT, CDR2 FYEKMQ (reference sequence). The CDR3 sequence is 14 residues long. CDR3 protein: CASSSGLAGNEQFF. CDR3 coding DNA: TGTGCCAGCAGCTCGGGACTAGCAGGCAATGAGCAGTTCTTC.

V gene TRBV19 combines with J gene TRBJ2-3, with TRBD2 matching 12 bases. The ends lost 3 bases at V and 0 bases at J; junction bases unmatched: 7. The CDR3 has 18 residues. Germline V lookup: CDR1 LNHDA, CDR2 SQIVND (reference sequence). The DNA of the CDR3 is TGTGCCAGTAGTATCGCACTAGCGGGAGGATATAGCACAGATACGCAGTATTTT. Amino acid sequence: CASSIALAGGYSTDTQYF.

This chain joins TRBV7-9 and TRBJ2-5, with TRBD1 matching over 10 bases. The CDR3 sequence is 16 residues long. V trimming: 4 bases; J trimming: 5 bases; junction bases outside the gene matches: 10. Looked up from germline, CDR1 is SEHNR and CDR2 is FQNEAQ (reference sequence). CDR3 loop: CASSYPGQGILETQYF. The CDR3 coding sequence is TGTGCCAGCAGCTACCCGGGACAGGGGATTTTGGAGACCCAGTACTTC. Filled out from reference TRBV7-9 and TRBJ2-5, the complete variable domain reads DTGVSQNPRHKITKRGQNVTFRCDPISEHNRLYWYRQTLGQGPEFLTYFQNEAQLEKSRLLSDRFSAERPKGSFSTLEIQRTEQGDSAMYLCASSYPGQGILETQYFGPGTRLLVL.

The chain is built from TRBV11-3 and TRBJ1-3, with D perhaps TRBD1 (5 bases). CDR3 length: 15 amino acids. V was cut by 5 bases and J by 2 bases, with 13 bases left in between. The germline V gene encodes CDR1 SGHNT and CDR2 YENEEA. CDR3 in DNA: TGTGCCAGCAGCGGCGACAGATACCCTGGAAACACCATATATTTT. It codes for CASSGDRYPGNTIYF.

The chain uses TRBV5-1 and TRBJ1-1; weak D call: TRBD1 (6 bases). Germline CDR1 reads SGHRS; CDR2 reads YFSETQ. The CDR3 is made up of 15 amino acids. V lost 4 bases, J lost 4 bases, and 17 bases lay in between. CDR3 bases: TGCGCCAGCAGCCCCCGGGAGGGGGTAGGCACTGAAGCTTTCTTT. Translation gives CASSPREGVGTEAFF. The variable domain in full, completed from reference TRBV5-1 and TRBJ1-1, reads KAGVTQTPRYLIKTRGQQVTLSCSPISGHRSVSWYQQTPGQGLQFLFEYFSETQRNKGNFPGRFSGRQFSNSRSEMNVSTLELGDSALYLCASSPREGVGTEAFFGQGTRLTVV.

The chain uses TRBV10-3 and TRBJ2-5; TRBD2 matches at 8 bases. The junction had 4 bases not matched to a gene; V was cut back by 0 bases and J by 4 bases. The CDR3 runs 15 residues. The germline CDR1 and CDR2 sequences are ENHRY and SYGVKD. In DNA form, the CDR3 reads TGTGCCATCAGTGAGTCTAGCGGGGTTGGAGAGACCCAGTACTTC. Translating gives CAISESSGVGETQYF.

This chain links TRBV27 with TRBJ1-1; 10 bases are shared with TRBD1. The CDR3 is 16 amino acids. Germline V CDR1 and CDR2: MNHEY, SMNVEV (reference sequence). Trimming took 5 bases from V and 0 from J; bases not matched to a gene: 6. The CDR3 DNA is TGTGCCAGCAGTCCGGACAGGGGGAAAATGAACACTGAAGCTTTCTTT. This translates into CASSPDRGKMNTEAFF.

This rearrangement joins TRBV11-2 to TRBJ1-1; tentatively, D is TRBD1 (5 bases). Germline-derived CDR1 and CDR2 are SGHAT and FQNNGV. This CDR3 is 13 amino acids long. Trimming shortened V by 3 bases and J by 6 bases, and 11 bases separated the two germline ends. The CDR3 DNA follows: TGTGCCAGCAGCTTCGGGGGTATGGCTGAAGCTTTCTTT. Its translation: CASSFGGMAEAFF. The full variable domain, with the rest looked up from reference TRBV11-2 and TRBJ1-1, is EAGVAQSPRYKIIEKRQSVAFWCNPISGHATLYWYQQILGQGPKLLIQFQNNGVVDDSQLPKDRFSAERLKGVDSTLKIQPAKLEDSAVYLCASSFGGMAEAFFGQGTRLTVV.

This sequence joins TRBV28 and TRBJ1-6, with TRBD1 matching over 9 bases. The trim removed 4 bases at V and 7 bases at J, leaving 5 bases unmatched. In germline, CDR1 is MDHEN, CDR2 SYDVKM. This CDR3 is 15 amino acids long. CDR3 in amino acids: CASSSKTGGNSPLHF. DNA for the CDR3: TGTGCCAGCAGTTCGAAGACAGGGGGAAATTCACCCCTCCACTTT.

The J gene is TRBJ2-1, the V gene TRBV3-1 (or the pseudogene TRBV3-2); unclear D gene. The V end lost 1 base, the J end lost 5 bases, and 6 bases lay between the germline ends. CDR1 is LGHDT, CDR2 YNNKEL, per germline (reference sequence). The CDR3 is 13 residues long. Here the CDR3 reads CASSQAVNNEQFF. The CDR3, as DNA: TGTGCCAGCAGCCAAGCGGTAAACAATGAGCAGTTCTTC.

CDR3 nucleotide sequence: TGTGCCAGCAGCGTTTGGACTAGCGGAGCTAAGGGGGATACGCAGTATTTT. Translating gives CASSVWTSGAKGDTQYF. This chain connects TRBV7-8 to TRBJ2-3, with 10 bases fitting TRBD2. The V segment lost 5 bases and the J segment 6 bases; nucleotides outside the gene matches: 14. Germline V lookup: CDR1 SGHVS, CDR2 FQNEAQ. The CDR3 sequence is 17 residues long.

This clone was seen more than once but under ten times. CDR3 sequence reads: CATQTRDRPNEQFF. In nucleotides, the CDR3 is TGTGCCACTCAAACTCGGGACAGGCCCAATGAGCAGTTCTTC. The chain joins TRBV19 to TRBJ2-1; 8 bases align to TRBD1. The germline V gene encodes CDR1 LNHDA and CDR2 SQIVND (reference sequence). This CDR3 spans 14 amino acids. V lost 10 bases and J lost 6; bases outside the gene matches: 11.

This clone came up once. CDR3 amino acids: CASSPTDNEQFF. Written as DNA, the CDR3 is TGTGCCAGCTCACCAACAGACAATGAGCAGTTCTTC. This chain connects TRBV18 to TRBJ2-1, with unresolved D. Germline V lookup: CDR1 KGHSH, CDR2 LQKENI. This CDR3 is 12 amino acids long. The germline V and J ends were trimmed by 2 bases and 5 bases, with 4 bases remaining between them.

This chain joins TRBV7-9 and TRBJ2-3, with 7 positions matching TRBD2. The CDR3 covers 16 residues. CDR1 is SEHNR and CDR2 is FQNEAQ in the germline V gene (reference sequence). Trimming took 0 bases from V and 1 from J; bases not matched to a gene: 4. The CDR3, as DNA: TGTGCCAGCAGCTTAGCTTCCAGCGGGGGCACAGATACGCAGTATTTT. It encodes CASSLASSGGTDTQYF.